The following is a TCR beta chain sequence with its context. This sample stems from a study of blood T cell repertoires in COVID-19. Study-level information: Spain, Italy and the United States supplied samples that represented acute and convalescent COVID-19. PBMCs, B-cell-depleted T cells, or T cells were the source of the cDNA or gDNA that made up the material.

The CDR3 spans 17 residues. CDR1 is SEHNR, CDR2 FQNEAQ, per germline (reference sequence). J gave up 2 bases and V 5 bases, and 5 bases lay outside the gene matches. Authors' data handling: Amplifying reference gene primers gave estimates of nucleated cell counts. The assay was immunoSEQ multiplex PCR, and TCRdb's table has in-frame clones only and misses some. D and trimming come from the DNA, and the V and J calls and clone size come from that table. The repertoire holds more than 200,000 clones, with approximately 86% as singletons. This rearrangement joins TRBV7-9 to TRBJ2-2, with TRBD2 identical over 13 bases. This TCR derives from a man of 80 years or more with acute or convalescent COVID-19. Sequenced sample: peripheral blood. As DNA, the CDR3 is TGTGCCAGCAGCCGGACTAGCGGGAGCCTCAACACCGGGGAGCTGTTTTTT. Translated: CASSRTSGSLNTGELFF. Full variable domain (remainder filled in from reference TRBV7-9 and TRBJ2-2): DTGVSQNPRHKITKRGQNVTFRCDPISEHNRLYWYRQTLGQGPEFLTYFQNEAQLEKSRLLSDRFSAERPKGSFSTLEIQRTEQGDSAMYLCASSRTSGSLNTGELFFGEGSRLTVL.